This passage covers 26 T cell receptor beta chains from one sample sequenced in a study of shared clonotypes between healthy human individuals. Sequenced by immunoSEQ multiplex PCR; TCRdb stores in-frame clones only, minus some. This table holds fewer than 500,000 clones, 75% to 80% found once. Sequencing input: PBMCs. The receptors here all came from a woman aged 40 to 50 in good health. Some clones in this sample may be carry-over from other donors' samples.

The chain combines TRBV27 with TRBJ1-2; D is undetermined. The CDR3 has 13 residues. V was cut by 6 bases and J by 5 bases, with 13 bases left in between. Germline lookup yields CDR1 MNHEY and CDR2 SMNVEV (reference sequence). The CDR3 spells CASSRRQPYGYTF. The CDR3 nucleotides are TGTGCCAGCAGCAGAAGGCAGCCTTATGGCTACACCTTC.

In regard to this clone: The identical CDR3 is also encoded by other nucleotide sequences in the sample. The CDR3 loop is CASSLGLAEITDTQYF. The CDR3 DNA reads as TGTGCCAGCAGCTTGGGACTAGCGGAGATCACAGATACGCAGTATTTT. The chain couples TRBV7-3 to TRBJ2-3; the match to TRBD2 covers 11 bases. This CDR3 has 16 amino acids. Germline trimming cut 3 bases from V and 2 bases from J; bases unmatched to any gene: 4. CDR1 SGHTA and CDR2 FQGTGA come from the germline V gene.

The chain joins TRBV5-1 to TRBJ2-5; 10 nucleotides align to TRBD2. The CDR3 runs to 15 residues. J was trimmed by 3 bases and V by 4 bases; bases with no gene match: 6. Per the germline V gene, CDR1 is SGHRS and CDR2 is YFSETQ. The DNA of the CDR3 is TGCGCCAGCAGCGGAATCGGGACTAGCGAAGAGACCCAGTACTTC. It encodes CASSGIGTSEETQYF.

As for this clone: This may come from a read error, since a much larger clone is one base off. V and J are TRBV15 and TRBJ1-1; the D is unclear. There are 15 residues in the CDR3. Germline V gene data show CDR1 as LNHNV and CDR2 as YYDKDF (reference sequence). V lost 0 bases and J 6 bases, leaving 14 bases between the germline ends. The CDR3 spells CATSRDGRAGAEAFF. CDR3 nucleotide sequence: TGTGCCACCAGCAGAGATGGTCGGGCAGGTGCTGAAGCTTTCTTT.

This chain uses TRBV29-1 with TRBJ2-5; no clear D. CDR1 is SQVTM and CDR2 is ANQGSEA in the germline V gene. The V gene lost 7 bases and the J gene lost 6 bases, with 12 bases spanning the gap. The CDR3 runs to 11 residues. In nucleotides, the CDR3 is TGCAGCGAAAATCATGGTCAGACCCAGTACTTC. This encodes CSENHGQTQYF.

A single count supports this clone. The chain carries TRBV7-2 and TRBJ2-7; 11 bases match TRBD2. The CDR3 runs 15 residues. Germline lookup yields CDR1 SGHTA and CDR2 FQGNSA. With 6 bases clipped from V and 2 bases from J, the junction kept 6 bases outside the gene matches. CDR3 nucleotides: TGTGCCAGCAGGCCTGATAGCGGGAGGGCCTACGAGCAGTACTTC. It translates to CASRPDSGRAYEQYF.

The chain links TRBV23-1 to TRBJ2-7, with a weak D call TRBD2 (6 bases). TRBV23-1 belongs to the ORF category, with a function that is uncertain. The V end lost 4 bases, the J end lost 3 bases, and 22 bases lay between the germline ends. The CDR3 loop spans 17 amino acids. CDR3 amino acids: CASSPTWGSSGNYEQYF. DNA for the CDR3: TGCGCCAGCAGTCCGACCTGGGGGAGTAGCGGAAACTACGAGCAGTACTTC.

V is TRBV10-3 and J is TRBJ1-1; 7 bases line up with TRBD1. Germline CDR1 ENHRY, CDR2 SYGVKD. V lost 8 bases, J lost 0 bases, and 3 bases stayed unmatched. This CDR3 has 13 amino acids. CDR3 sequence (DNA): TGTGCCATCGAACAGGGGATGAACACTGAAGCTTTCTTT. Its translation is CAIEQGMNTEAFF.

CDR3 nucleotide sequence: TGTGCCAGCAGCTCCGGGACTAGCGGGAGGGCCCTGAACGAGCAGTACTTC. This codes for CASSSGTSGRALNEQYF. The chain uses TRBV5-4 and TRBJ2-7, with 16 nucleotides matching TRBD2. Germline-derived CDR1 and CDR2 are SGHNT and YYREEE (reference sequence). V lost 3 bases, J lost 5 bases, and 8 bases stayed unmatched. This CDR3 is built from 17 residues.

V and J are TRBV19 and TRBJ2-5; D is unresolved. Trimming took 8 bases from V and 5 from J, leaving 9 bases between them. The CDR3 covers 11 residues. Germline V gene data show CDR1 as LNHDA and CDR2 as SQIVND (reference sequence). This CDR3 is CASRRGETQYF. The CDR3 bases are TGTGCCAGTCGGCGTGGGGAGACCCAGTACTTC. The whole variable domain, filled in from reference TRBV19 and TRBJ2-5, reads DGGITQSPKYLFRKEGQNVTLSCEQNLNHDAMYWYRQDPGQGLRLIYYSQIVNDFQKGDIAEGYSVSREKKESFPLTVTSAQKNPTAFYLCASRRGETQYFGPGTRLLVL.

The rearrangement uses TRBV2 and TRBJ1-3; D remains unclear. Per the germline V gene, CDR1 is SNHLY and CDR2 is FYNNEI. The CDR3 loop spans 16 amino acids. Trimming left V 4 bases short and J 0 bases short, with 13 bases between. The CDR3: CASSANILGSGNTIYF. DNA of the CDR3: TGTGCCAGCAGTGCTAACATCTTAGGCTCTGGAAACACCATATATTTT.

The chain has TRBV10-2 and TRBJ1-2; weak D call: TRBD1 (5 bases). This CDR3 is 15 amino acids long. Trimming took off 3 bases at V and 7 bases at J, with 18 bases between the two ends. CDR1 and CDR2 from the germline V gene are WSHSY and SAAADI. In nucleotides, the CDR3 is TGCGCCAGCAGTGAATCGGGGGGAGCTGGGATTGGCTACACCTTC. It yields the protein CASSESGGAGIGYTF.

The chain joins TRBV5-6 to TRBJ2-5; 7 bases agree with TRBD2. Germline V gene sequence: CDR1 SGHDT, CDR2 YYEEEE. CDR3 size: 14 residues. V dropped 7 bases and J dropped 5; count of bases not matched to a gene: 11. CDR3: CASAASGRVETQYF. The CDR3 nucleotides read TGTGCCAGCGCGGCCTCGGGGAGGGTCGAGACCCAGTACTTC.

The chain carries TRBV4-1 and TRBJ2-2; 12 nucleotides line up with TRBD1. CDR1 MGHRA and CDR2 YSYEKL come from the germline V gene. The CDR3 contains 18 residues. Trimming cost V 5 bases and J 6 bases; bases outside gene matches: 13. CDR3: CASSRDRGRSKDPGELFF. CDR3 DNA: TGCGCCAGCAGCAGGGACAGGGGGCGATCCAAGGATCCCGGGGAGCTGTTTTTT.

The V and J genes are TRBV28 and TRBJ1-5, with unresolved D. CDR1 MDHEN and CDR2 SYDVKM come from the germline V gene. Trimming removed 2 bases at V and 5 bases at J, with 13 bases between. This CDR3 has 15 residues. CDR3 bases: TGTGCCAGCAGTTTAGAAGGAAGTGGGGATCAGCCCCAGCATTTT. It is translated as CASSLEGSGDQPQHF. The variable domain in full, with the rest retrieved from reference TRBV28 and TRBJ1-5, is DVKVTQSSRYLVKRTGEKVFLECVQDMDHENMFWYRQDPGLGLRLIYFSYDVKMKEKGDIPEGYSVSREKKERFSLILESASTNQTSMYLCASSLEGSGDQPQHFGDGTRLSIL.

This clone has a handful of counts. The junction shows a germline mismatch at one end, possibly a read error. CDR3 DNA: TGTGCCAGCAGACCCGGCTCCAACAATGAGCAGTTCTTC. As protein: CASRPGSNNEQFF. The chain couples TRBV28 to TRBJ2-1; D ambiguous. In germline, CDR1 is MDHEN, CDR2 SYDVKM. The CDR3 has 13 residues.

In its sample, this clone was seen once. The rearrangement links TRBV18 to TRBJ2-3, with 9 bases that match TRBD2. The length of the CDR3 is 17 residues. J was trimmed by 0 bases and V by 5 bases; bases with no gene match: 9. Germline lookup yields CDR1 KGHSH and CDR2 LQKENI. This CDR3 is CASSYGTSGLSTDTQYF. The CDR3 nucleotides are TGTGCCAGCTCATACGGCACTAGCGGGCTAAGCACAGATACGCAGTATTTT.

The chain is built from TRBV11-2 and TRBJ2-5; D may be TRBD2 (6 bases). Germline V gene sequence: CDR1 SGHAT, CDR2 FQNNGV. CDR3 length: 16 amino acids. The V end lost 0 bases, the J end lost 5 bases, and 16 bases lay between the germline ends. Here the CDR3 DNA reads TGTGCCAGCAGCTTAGACCCCCCGGAGGGCGGGGAGACCCAGTACTTC. Encoded protein: CASSLDPPEGGETQYF.

The CDR3 DNA follows: TGTGCCAGCAGTTTGGGCGGAGTTAACAATGAGCAGTTCTTC. This encodes CASSLGGVNNEQFF. The chain recombines TRBV28 with TRBJ2-1; no firm D call. CDR1 is MDHEN, CDR2 SYDVKM, per germline. The CDR3 sequence is 14 residues long. V gave up 3 bases and J gave up 5 bases, with 11 bases separating them.

This clone was found once. This chain uses TRBV27 with TRBJ2-7, with D possibly being TRBD2 (6 bases). This CDR3 region has 14 residues. V dropped 6 bases and J dropped 2 bases, with 14 bases sitting between them. The germline gives CDR1 MNHEY, CDR2 SMNVEV (reference sequence). CDR3 loop: CASSPLARAYEQYF. CDR3 coding DNA: TGTGCCAGCAGCCCCCTAGCGCGGGCCTACGAGCAGTACTTC.

This clone was observed a single time. The chain links TRBV13 to TRBJ2-7; D unresolved. The CDR3 totals 16 residues. Trimming cost V 5 bases and J 7 bases, with 24 bases left between them. Germline CDR1 PRHDT, CDR2 FYEKMQ (reference sequence). The CDR3 protein is CASSPSPGFALGEQYF. DNA for the CDR3: TGTGCCAGCAGCCCTTCCCCAGGTTTTGCCCTGGGGGAGCAGTACTTC. Complete variable domain (other parts from reference TRBV13 and TRBJ2-7): AAGVIQSPRHLIKEKRETATLKCYPIPRHDTVYWYQQGPGQDPQFLISFYEKMQSDKGSIPDRFSAQQFSDYHSELNMSSLELGDSALYFCASSPSPGFALGEQYFGPGTRLTVT.

This clone has a count of ten or more. V and J are TRBV28 and TRBJ2-5; TRBD2 agrees at 14 bases. The CDR3 spans 17 residues. J lost 2 bases, V lost 6 bases, and 8 bases had no gene match. The germline V gene has CDR1 MDHEN and CDR2 SYDVKM. CDR3 residues: CASRWTSGRPDQETQYF. The CDR3 coding sequence is TGTGCCAGCAGGTGGACTAGCGGGAGGCCAGATCAAGAGACCCAGTACTTC. The full variable domain, its missing parts supplied by reference TRBV28 and TRBJ2-5, is DVKVTQSSRYLVKRTGEKVFLECVQDMDHENMFWYRQDPGLGLRLIYFSYDVKMKEKGDIPEGYSVSREKKERFSLILESASTNQTSMYLCASRWTSGRPDQETQYFGPGTRLLVL.

J is TRBJ1-3 and V is TRBV18; D might be TRBD1 (6 bases). From germline, CDR1 is KGHSH and CDR2 LQKENI. The ends were cut back, 2 bases at V and 1 base at J, with 9 bases in the middle. CDR3 length: 15 amino acids. The CDR3 reads CASSPEGTSGNTIYF. CDR3 coding DNA: TGTGCCAGCTCACCAGAAGGGACATCTGGAAACACCATATATTTT.

The V and J genes are TRBV11-2 and TRBJ2-2, with 7 bases lining up with TRBD1. The CDR3 consists of 16 residues. V shed 5 bases and J 7 bases; nucleotides not matched to a gene: 13. CDR1 and CDR2 (germline): SGHAT, FQNNGV. As DNA, the CDR3 is TGTGCCAGCAGCGCCCTGCCCGGACAGGTGGGCGGGGAGCTGTTTTTT. The encoded protein is CASSALPGQVGGELFF.

The chain has TRBV15 and TRBJ2-7, with 12 bases lining up with TRBD2. Looked up from germline, CDR1 is LNHNV and CDR2 is YYDKDF (reference sequence). Unmatched junction bases numbered 11, after V lost 0 bases and J lost 5 bases. The CDR3 spans 18 residues. The CDR3 DNA follows: TGTGCCACCAGCAGAGATAGGGCTAGCGGGAGGGCCGGCCACGAGCAGTACTTC. Encoded protein: CATSRDRASGRAGHEQYF.

The chain joins TRBV27 to TRBJ2-5; no reliable D call. Germline CDR1 reads MNHEY; CDR2 reads SMNVEV (reference sequence). There are 11 residues in the CDR3. Trimming shortened V by 3 bases and J by 12 bases, and 11 bases separated the two germline ends. The CDR3 DNA reads as TGTGCCAGCAGTTTCGCCGGTCGCGAGTACTTC. This codes for CASSFAGREYF.